This T cell receptor (beta chain) stems from a study of blood T cell repertoires in COVID-19. Across the whole study: The United States, Italy and Spain provided the acute and convalescent COVID-19 samples.

V was pared by 3 bases and J by 2 bases, with 11 bases between. In germline, CDR1 is LNHDA, CDR2 SQIVND (reference sequence). The CDR3 is 15 residues long. In the authors' workflow: From reference gene primer amplification, estimates of nucleated cell counts were derived. The method was immunoSEQ multiplex PCR; TCRdb's version includes in-frame clones alone and lacks a portion of them. From that table come the V and J calls and clone size; the DNA was used to work out D and trimming. The table has approximately 170,000 clones, around four fifths seen once; the top ten hold 3.6%. Enrolled through a virtual design, the participants were between 18 and 89 years of age and came from 24 US areas. Self-reported history from a screening survey and questionnaire set each donor's cohort.

This chain joins TRBV19 and TRBJ1-5; tentatively, D is TRBD1 (5 bases). Sample: PBMCs or T cells enriched from blood (not recorded which). The source is a woman in her fifties or sixties in a cohort exposed to, infected with or recovered from COVID-19 (not recorded which). In DNA, the CDR3 is TGTGCCAGTAGTATGGGGGGGGGTGGCAATCAGCCCCAGCATTTT. This codes for CASSMGGGGNQPQHF.